Below are 21 T cell receptor beta chains sequenced from a single sample in a study of blood T cell repertoires in COVID-19. Sequencing used immunoSEQ multiplex PCR; TCRdb keeps in-frame clones, though not all of them. The repertoire holds fewer than 60,000 clones, with approximately 87% as singletons. The sequenced material came from peripheral blood. These receptor sequences come from a man aged 50-59 years with acute or convalescent COVID-19.

This chain links TRBV19 with TRBJ2-5; D not certain. The CDR3 spans 13 residues. V was shortened by 6 bases and J by 1 base, with 9 bases between the two germline ends. In germline, CDR1 is LNHDA, CDR2 SQIVND (reference sequence). This CDR3 reads CASSLRIQETQYF. CDR3 coding DNA: TGTGCCAGTAGCCTCAGGATCCAAGAGACCCAGTACTTC.

The chain couples TRBV18 to TRBJ1-1; D uncertain. The V and J ends lost 2 bases and 0 bases respectively, with 13 bases between them. The CDR3 loop spans 16 amino acids. Germline V gene sequence: CDR1 KGHSH, CDR2 LQKENI. CDR3 sequence: CASSPDVMGVNTEAFF. The CDR3 region has the DNA TGTGCCAGCTCACCAGACGTCATGGGAGTGAACACTGAAGCTTTCTTT.

The CDR3 loop reads CASSKGRGWRGTTNEKLFF. CDR3 nucleotide sequence: TGTGCCAGCAGCAAAGGTCGGGGGTGGCGGGGAACAACTAATGAAAAACTGTTTTTT. The rearrangement joins TRBV21-1 to TRBJ1-4. TRBV21-1 is labeled a pseudogene. The CDR3 loop spans 19 amino acids.

The chain is built from TRBV27 and TRBJ1-2; 8 positions match TRBD1. From germline, CDR1 is MNHEY and CDR2 SMNVEV (reference sequence). Losses at the gene ends were 5 bases for V and 0 bases for J; bases not matched to a gene: 5. This CDR3 contains 15 residues. The CDR3 sequence: CASSRDRPTNYGYTF. The CDR3 DNA follows: TGTGCCAGCAGTAGGGACAGGCCGACTAACTATGGCTACACCTTC.

This chain uses TRBV5-6 with TRBJ2-2; 9 nucleotides line up with TRBD1. Germline CDR1 is SGHDT and CDR2 is YYEEEE. The trim removed 3 bases at V and 6 bases at J, leaving 6 bases unmatched. This CDR3 comprises 15 residues. The DNA for the CDR3 is TGTGCCAGCAGCTCCCGACAGGGGGGACCCGGGGAGCTGTTTTTT. Encoded protein: CASSSRQGGPGELFF.

The chain recombines TRBV12-5 with TRBJ1-1, with 7 nucleotides matching TRBD1. CDR1 and CDR2 (germline): LGHNT, FRNRAP. The CDR3 sequence is 12 residues long. The V and J ends lost 6 bases and 6 bases, in that order; junction bases with no gene match: 4. CDR3 in DNA: TGTGCTAGTGGCCCAGGGGGGCCTGAAGCTTTCTTT. Translation gives CASGPGGPEAFF.

This rearrangement joins TRBV7-2 to TRBJ2-2; 7 bases map to TRBD2. Germline-derived CDR1 and CDR2 are SGHTA and FQGNSA. V shed 2 bases, J shed 5 bases, and the junction held 5 bases outside the gene matches. The CDR3 consists of 15 residues. CDR3 loop: CASSLNWGGTGELFF. DNA of the CDR3: TGTGCCAGCAGCTTAAATTGGGGGGGGACCGGGGAGCTGTTTTTT.

CDR3 nucleotides: TGTGCCAGCACCCGGGACAGAAACACTGAAGCTTTCTTT. Its protein product is CASTRDRNTEAFF. This sequence joins TRBV5-8 and TRBJ1-1; TRBD1 agrees at 7 bases. CDR1 and CDR2 (germline): SGHTS, YDEGEE. V dropped 6 bases and J dropped 2; count of bases not matched to a gene: 4. This CDR3 spans 13 amino acids.

J is TRBJ1-1 and V is TRBV2; 8 bases match TRBD1. Germline CDR1 and CDR2: SNHLY and FYNNEI. V lost 5 bases, J lost 6 bases, and 2 bases stayed unmatched. This CDR3 is 12 amino acids long. CDR3 DNA sequence: TGTGCCAGCAGTCTGGACAGGGCTGAAGCTTTCTTT. Protein: CASSLDRAEAFF.

This chain uses TRBV6-5 with TRBJ1-5; the match to TRBD1 covers 9 bases. Germline assignment: CDR1 MNHEY and CDR2 SVGAGI. This CDR3 contains 14 residues. J gave up 1 base and V 8 bases, and 3 bases lay outside the gene matches. Here the CDR3 DNA reads TGTGCCAGCGGACAGGGGACCAGCAATCAGCCCCAGCATTTT. The encoded protein is CASGQGTSNQPQHF.

V usage is TRBV7-2 and J usage is TRBJ1-3, with no clear D. Germline V gene lookup returns CDR1 SGHTA and CDR2 FQGNSA. V lost 2 bases to trimming and J lost 2 bases, with 16 bases between them. The CDR3 length is 17 residues. The CDR3 loop reads CASSLNSGSQAGNTIYF. In nucleotides, the CDR3 is TGTGCCAGCAGCTTAAACTCCGGGAGCCAGGCTGGAAACACCATATATTTT.

This clone was found a few times. The J gene is TRBJ1-6, the V gene TRBV7-6, with D uncertain. The germline V gene encodes CDR1 SGHVS and CDR2 FNYEAQ. The CDR3 runs to 16 residues. V dropped 2 bases and J dropped 0 bases, with 8 bases sitting between them. The CDR3 nucleotides read TGTGCCAGCAGCTTATCGGGGAGCTCCTATAATTCACCCCTCCACTTT. Translating gives CASSLSGSSYNSPLHF.

V and J are TRBV6-5 and TRBJ1-1, with 8 bases identical to TRBD1. Germline assignment: CDR1 MNHEY and CDR2 SVGAGI. The ends lost 7 bases at V and 4 bases at J; junction bases unmatched: 8. The CDR3 has 14 residues. The CDR3 DNA sequence: TGTGCCAGCACCAAGGGCGACAGGGGCACTGAAGCTTTCTTT. Protein sequence: CASTKGDRGTEAFF.

This sequence joins TRBV15 and TRBJ2-1; 8 nucleotides align to TRBD2. This CDR3 is 15 amino acids long. After removal of 5 bases from V and 4 bases from J, the junction contained 7 bases not matched to a gene. Germline CDR1 is LNHNV and CDR2 is YYDKDF (reference sequence). The CDR3 DNA sequence: TGTGCCACCAGCGGCGGGGGGACCCCGTACAATGAGCAGTTCTTC. Its protein is CATSGGGTPYNEQFF.

The rearrangement uses TRBV5-1 and TRBJ1-2; D remains unclear. CDR3 size: 13 residues. CDR1 and CDR2 from the germline V gene are SGHRS and YFSETQ. Trimming stripped 6 bases from V and 5 bases from J, with 14 bases between. For the CDR3, the DNA is TGCGCCAGCAAACCGGAGACTCCTTATGGCTACACCTTC. It codes for CASKPETPYGYTF.

This chain connects TRBV6-6 to TRBJ1-2; 8 nucleotides match TRBD1. After removal of 0 bases from V and 10 bases from J, the junction contained 13 bases not matched to a gene. Germline CDR1 MNHNY, CDR2 SVGAGI (reference sequence). CDR3 length: 16 residues. The CDR3 region is CASSYSGNGQGAAYTF. The CDR3 DNA follows: TGTGCCAGCAGTTACTCCGGAAATGGGCAGGGGGCGGCCTACACCTTC.

The chain uses TRBV5-8 and TRBJ1-5; 9 positions agree with TRBD1. The germline V gene encodes CDR1 SGHTS and CDR2 YDEGEE. The CDR3 loop spans 14 amino acids. J gave up 5 bases and V 4 bases, and 4 bases lay outside the gene matches. CDR3 in DNA: TGTGCCAGCAGCGTATGGACAGGGGATCAGCCCCAGCATTTT. The encoded protein is CASSVWTGDQPQHF. Combining the CDR3 with reference TRBV5-8 and TRBJ1-5 gives the whole variable domain EAGVTQSPTHLIKTRGQQATLRCSPISGHTSVYWYQQALGLGLQFLLWYDEGEERNRGNFPPRFSGRQFPNYSSELNVNALELEDSALYLCASSVWTGDQPQHFGDGTRLSIL.

The chain recombines TRBV28 with TRBJ2-3, with 10 bases that match TRBD2. The CDR3 contains 15 residues. The germline V gene has CDR1 MDHEN and CDR2 SYDVKM. J was trimmed by 0 bases and V by 5 bases; bases with no gene match: 2. The CDR3: CASSGLAASTDTQYF. The DNA for the CDR3 is TGTGCCAGCAGTGGACTAGCGGCTAGCACAGATACGCAGTATTTT.

The chain links TRBV7-9 to TRBJ2-1, with TRBD2 identical over 9 bases. Germline V lookup: CDR1 SEHNR, CDR2 FQNEAQ (reference sequence). This CDR3 contains 17 residues. V shed 4 bases and J 4 bases; nucleotides not matched to a gene: 11. The CDR3 protein is CASSSPMGGGGYNEQFF. For the CDR3, the DNA is TGTGCCAGCAGCTCCCCTATGGGCGGGGGGGGTTACAATGAGCAGTTCTTC.

The rearrangement uses TRBV3-1 (or the pseudogene TRBV3-2) and TRBJ1-2; 9 bases are a match to TRBD1. V was pared by 1 base and J by 8 bases, with 8 bases of the junction left unmatched. CDR1 is LGHDT and CDR2 is YNNKEL in the germline V gene (reference sequence). The CDR3 extends over 15 amino acids. Written as DNA, the CDR3 is TGTGCCAGCAGCCAAGGAGACAGGGGGATAAGGGGCTACACCTTC. Protein: CASSQGDRGIRGYTF.

This chain links TRBV12-5 with TRBJ2-5; TRBD2 aligns across 7 bases. The germline CDR1 and CDR2 sequences are LGHNT and FRNRAP. CDR3 length: 13 amino acids. Losses at the gene ends were 6 bases for V and 5 bases for J; bases not matched to a gene: 6. The CDR3 DNA sequence: TGTGCTAGTGGAACGGGAGGTACTGAGACCCAGTACTTC. Translated, it gives CASGTGGTETQYF.